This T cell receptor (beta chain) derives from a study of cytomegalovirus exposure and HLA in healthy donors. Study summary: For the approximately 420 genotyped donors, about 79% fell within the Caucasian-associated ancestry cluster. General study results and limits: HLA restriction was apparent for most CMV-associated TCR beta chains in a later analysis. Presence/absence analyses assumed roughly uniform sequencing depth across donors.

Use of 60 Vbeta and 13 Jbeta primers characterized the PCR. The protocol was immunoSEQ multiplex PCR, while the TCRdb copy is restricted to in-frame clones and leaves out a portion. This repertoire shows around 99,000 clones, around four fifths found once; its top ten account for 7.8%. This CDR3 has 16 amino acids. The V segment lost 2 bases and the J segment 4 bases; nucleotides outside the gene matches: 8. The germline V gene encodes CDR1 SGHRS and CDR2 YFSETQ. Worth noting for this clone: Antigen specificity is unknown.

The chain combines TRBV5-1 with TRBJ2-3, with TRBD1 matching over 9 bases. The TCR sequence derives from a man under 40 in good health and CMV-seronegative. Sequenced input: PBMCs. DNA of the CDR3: TGCGCCAGCAGCTTCTCCGGGACAGGGTGGTCAGATACGCAGTATTTT. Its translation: CASSFSGTGWSDTQYF.